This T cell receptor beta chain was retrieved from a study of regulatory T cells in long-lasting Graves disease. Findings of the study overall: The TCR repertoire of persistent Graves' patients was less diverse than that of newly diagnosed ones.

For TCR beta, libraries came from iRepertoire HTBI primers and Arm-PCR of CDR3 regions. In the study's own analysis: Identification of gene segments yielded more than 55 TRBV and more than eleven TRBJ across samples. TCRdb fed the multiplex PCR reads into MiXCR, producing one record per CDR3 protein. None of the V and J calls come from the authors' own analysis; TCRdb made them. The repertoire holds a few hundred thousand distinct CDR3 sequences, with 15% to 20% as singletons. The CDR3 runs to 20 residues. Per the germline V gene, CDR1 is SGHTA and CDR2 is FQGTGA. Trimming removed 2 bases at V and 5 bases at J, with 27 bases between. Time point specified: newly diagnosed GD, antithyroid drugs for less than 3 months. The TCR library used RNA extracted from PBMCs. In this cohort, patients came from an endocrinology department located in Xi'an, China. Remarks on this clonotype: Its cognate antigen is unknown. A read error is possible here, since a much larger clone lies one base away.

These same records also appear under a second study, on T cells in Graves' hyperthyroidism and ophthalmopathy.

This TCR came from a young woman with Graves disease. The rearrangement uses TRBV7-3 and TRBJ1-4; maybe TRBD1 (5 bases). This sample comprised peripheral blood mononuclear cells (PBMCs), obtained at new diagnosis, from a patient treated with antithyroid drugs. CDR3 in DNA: TGTGCCAGCAGCTTAGATCTCAGGGACCTAGCTTTTCTTAGGAATGAAAAACTGTTTTTT. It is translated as CASSLDLRDLAFLRNEKLFF.